The 22 T cell receptor beta chains presented below share a single source sample, sequenced in a study of T-cell memory formation after mild COVID-19. One entry per CDR3 protein results from TCRdb running MiXCR on the 5' RACE reads. Of 450,000 or so distinct CDR3 sequences listed, 15% to 20% are singletons. Sequenced input: PBMCs or a T cell subset sorted from them (not recorded which). The receptors originated from an adult woman who had mild COVID-19 (a few samples of this study predate the infection). Cell type and time point are not known.

The CDR3 region is CASRGAGVMEKLFF. For the CDR3, the DNA is TGCGCCAGCAGAGGAGCCGGGGTGATGGAAAAACTGTTTTTT. The genes are TRBV5-1 and TRBJ1-4; D gene uncertain. The CDR3 loop spans 14 amino acids. CDR1 and CDR2 (germline): SGHRS, YFSETQ. The V end lost 5 bases, the J end lost 8 bases, and 16 bases lay between the germline ends. The whole variable domain, filled in from reference TRBV5-1 and TRBJ1-4, reads KAGVTQTPRYLIKTRGQQVTLSCSPISGHRSVSWYQQTPGQGLQFLFEYFSETQRNKGNFPGRFSGRQFSNSRSEMNVSTLELGDSALYLCASRGAGVMEKLFFGSGTQLSVL.

The rearrangement joins TRBV5-1 to TRBJ2-3; 7 bases match TRBD1. Germline CDR1 is SGHRS and CDR2 is YFSETQ. The CDR3 runs 15 residues. After removal of 0 bases from V and 1 base from J, the junction contained 2 bases not matched to a gene. Here the CDR3 DNA reads TGCGCCAGCAGCTTGGATACAGGGGGCACAGATACGCAGTATTTT. Translating it yields CASSLDTGGTDTQYF. Based on the CDR3 plus reference TRBV5-1 and TRBJ2-3, the full variable domain is KAGVTQTPRYLIKTRGQQVTLSCSPISGHRSVSWYQQTPGQGLQFLFEYFSETQRNKGNFPGRFSGRQFSNSRSEMNVSTLELGDSALYLCASSLDTGGTDTQYFGPGTRLTVL.

This clonotype was seen a handful of times. V and J are TRBV6-2 or TRBV6-3 and TRBJ2-5; possibly TRBD2 for D (6 bases). The V end lost 2 bases, the J end lost 4 bases, and 23 bases lay between the germline ends. Germline V gene data show CDR1 as MNHEY and CDR2 as SVGEGT. CDR3 length: 18 amino acids. The CDR3 protein is CASSYGNLARTSGETQYF. The CDR3 region has the DNA TGTGCCAGCAGTTACGGTAACCTAGCGCGGACGAGTGGAGAGACCCAGTACTTC.

This clonotype was counted between two and nine times. A much larger clone is a single base away; this may be a read error. V usage is TRBV9 and J usage is TRBJ2-2; the D is unclear. This CDR3 has 12 amino acids. The germline CDR1 and CDR2 sequences are SGDLS and YYNGEE. Deletions cut 0 bases from V and 5 bases from J, with 2 bases between. The CDR3 nucleotides are TGTGCCAGCAGCGTAGAAACCGGGGAGCTGTTTTTT. It encodes CASSVETGELFF.

The chain combines TRBV7-8 with TRBJ2-7; 10 bases fit TRBD1. The CDR3 is made up of 17 amino acids. Germline loops: CDR1 SGHVS, CDR2 FQNEAQ. J gave up 6 bases and V 5 bases, and 16 bases lay outside the gene matches. The DNA for the CDR3 is TGTGCCAGCAGCACCAACCCGACAGGGGGCCTTTCTTTCGAGCAGTACTTC. This sequence encodes CASSTNPTGGLSFEQYF.

A few counts support this clonotype. The rearrangement links TRBV18 to TRBJ1-4; D perhaps matches TRBD1 (6 bases). The CDR3 has 18 residues. CDR1 is KGHSH, CDR2 LQKENI, per germline. V dropped 3 bases and J dropped 3 bases, with 20 bases sitting between them. This CDR3 is CASSPDSYLPASNEKLFF. The CDR3 DNA is TGTGCCAGCTCACCGGACAGCTATTTACCGGCCTCTAATGAAAAACTGTTTTTT.

This rearrangement joins TRBV12-3 or TRBV12-4 to TRBJ1-2; D possibly corresponds to TRBD1 (5 bases). The CDR3 consists of 13 residues. The V gene lost 6 bases and the J gene lost 4 bases, with 12 bases spanning the gap. The CDR3 sequence: CASRIDSPYGYTF. In DNA, the CDR3 is TGTGCCAGCAGGATCGACAGCCCCTATGGCTACACCTTC.

In the case of this clonotype: The CDR3 ends on some other residue instead of the conserved phenylalanine or tryptophan, so this is likely a read error. V usage is TRBV24-1 and J usage is TRBJ2-2; TRBD1 aligns across 7 bases. V was pared by 0 bases and J by 7 bases, with 7 bases of the junction left unmatched. This CDR3 region has 16 residues. Germline CDR1 is KGHDR and CDR2 is SFDVKD. The CDR3, as DNA: TGTGCCACCAGTGATTTGGCAGGGGGTTTCGGCGGGGAGCTGTTTTCT. It yields the protein CATSDLAGGFGGELFS.

J is TRBJ1-1 and V is TRBV3-1, with D hard to call. V lost 10 bases and J 1 base, leaving 13 bases between the germline ends. The CDR3 has 13 amino acids. Germline V CDR1 and CDR2: LGHDT, YNNKEL (reference sequence). This CDR3 reads CATRDNRNTEAFF. In nucleotides, the CDR3 is TGTGCCACCAGAGACAACAGGAACACTGAAGCTTTCTTT.

This clonotype was counted at least ten times. The V and J genes are TRBV7-6 and TRBJ2-7; the D call may be TRBD1 or TRBD2 (5 bases each). The CDR3 totals 15 residues. Germline V gene data show CDR1 as SGHVS and CDR2 as FNYEAQ. V was pared by 5 bases and J by 3 bases, with 17 bases between. CDR3 nucleotides: TGTGCCAGCAGCCCGCAAGGGACCCCTTTCTACGAGCAGTACTTC. Translating gives CASSPQGTPFYEQYF.

This clonotype was picked up many times. The rearrangement links TRBV13 to TRBJ1-3, with 7 positions matching TRBD1. The junction had 7 bases not matched to a gene; V was cut back by 5 bases and J by 0 bases. This CDR3 is 16 amino acids long. Germline CDR1 and CDR2: PRHDT and FYEKMQ (reference sequence). The CDR3 coding sequence is TGTGCCAGCAGCCGGGACAGTCTCTCCTCTGGAAACACCATATATTTT. It translates to CASSRDSLSSGNTIYF. Full variable domain (rest looked up from reference TRBV13 and TRBJ1-3): AAGVIQSPRHLIKEKRETATLKCYPIPRHDTVYWYQQGPGQDPQFLISFYEKMQSDKGSIPDRFSAQQFSDYHSELNMSSLELGDSALYFCASSRDSLSSGNTIYFGEGSWLTVV.

J is TRBJ1-5 and V is TRBV7-9; the D is unclear. Germline values: CDR1 SEHNR, CDR2 FQNEAQ (reference sequence). V shed 5 bases and J shed 0 bases, with 11 bases lying between them. CDR3 size: 15 residues. The CDR3 loop reads CASSEDPNSNQPQHF. CDR3 DNA: TGTGCCAGCAGCGAGGACCCAAATAGCAATCAGCCCCAGCATTTT.

The chain recombines TRBV2 with TRBJ2-7, with no clear D. The CDR3 loop spans 16 amino acids. Germline V gene lookup returns CDR1 SNHLY and CDR2 FYNNEI. V lost 10 bases to trimming and J lost 0 bases, with 22 bases between them. The CDR3: CATTKRVSVYSYEQYF. The CDR3 DNA is TGTGCCACCACCAAACGGGTCTCCGTCTACTCCTACGAGCAGTACTTC.

This clonotype was seen more than once but under ten times. The V call is TRBV4-1, the J call TRBJ2-1, with 7 bases fitting TRBD2. Germline CDR1 and CDR2: MGHRA and YSYEKL. This CDR3 has 14 amino acids. Trimming took 4 bases from V and 9 from J; bases not matched to a gene: 9. CDR3 sequence reads: CASSLRGGVGEQFF. The CDR3 DNA is TGCGCCAGCAGCCTCCGTGGGGGGGTAGGTGAGCAGTTCTTC.

This clonotype was seen more than once but under ten times. This chain joins TRBV3-1 and TRBJ2-5; D is possibly TRBD1 or TRBD2 (5 bases each). V lost 4 bases and J 2 bases, leaving 11 bases between the germline ends. CDR3 size: 14 residues. Germline loops: CDR1 LGHDT, CDR2 YNNKEL (reference sequence). The CDR3: CASSPSGPQETQYF. Written as DNA, the CDR3 is TGTGCCAGCAGCCCCTCGGGACCTCAAGAGACCCAGTACTTC.

The sample holds a few counts of this clonotype. The rearrangement links TRBV18 to TRBJ2-7; 10 positions agree with TRBD2. J lost 2 bases, V lost 5 bases, and 6 bases had no gene match. Germline CDR1 KGHSH, CDR2 LQKENI. This CDR3 has 15 residues. The CDR3 loop is CASSSDTSGTYEQYF. In DNA, the CDR3 is TGTGCCAGCTCATCAGACACTAGCGGGACCTACGAGCAGTACTTC.

There are a few counts of this clonotype. J is TRBJ2-7 and V is TRBV6-1; 14 nucleotides line up with TRBD2. The length of the CDR3 is 16 residues. Germline V gene lookup returns CDR1 MNHNS and CDR2 SASEGT. Trimming removed 2 bases from V and 5 bases from J; junction bases left unmatched: 5. CDR3 loop: CASSERGTSGRHEQYF. Written as DNA, the CDR3 is TGTGCCAGCAGTGAAAGGGGGACTAGCGGGAGACACGAGCAGTACTTC.

The chain links TRBV20-1 to TRBJ2-3; 8 nucleotides agree with TRBD1. The CDR3 contains 14 residues. V was pared by 6 bases and J by 3 bases, with 8 bases of the junction left unmatched. The V gene's germline CDR1 is DFQATT and CDR2 SNEGSKA (reference sequence). This CDR3 is CSAGPDRVTDTQYF. CDR3 nucleotide sequence: TGCAGTGCCGGCCCGGACAGGGTTACAGATACGCAGTATTTT.

The chain couples TRBV20-1 to TRBJ1-2; tentatively, D is TRBD1 (5 bases). CDR3 length: 13 amino acids. CDR1 is DFQATT and CDR2 is SNEGSKA in the germline V gene (reference sequence). CDR3 region: CTAGRTTNYGYTF. CDR3 nucleotides: TGCACCGCGGGTAGGACAACGAACTATGGCTACACCTTC.

The chain couples TRBV5-1 to TRBJ1-4; D unresolved. Trimming removed 2 bases at V and 2 bases at J, with 7 bases between. The CDR3 loop spans 14 amino acids. Germline V gene sequence: CDR1 SGHRS, CDR2 YFSETQ. For the CDR3, the DNA is TGCGCCAGCAGCTTCGGCAGGACTAATGAAAAACTGTTTTTT. Amino acid sequence: CASSFGRTNEKLFF. Full variable domain (remainder filled in from reference TRBV5-1 and TRBJ1-4): KAGVTQTPRYLIKTRGQQVTLSCSPISGHRSVSWYQQTPGQGLQFLFEYFSETQRNKGNFPGRFSGRQFSNSRSEMNVSTLELGDSALYLCASSFGRTNEKLFFGSGTQLSVL.

The sample holds many counts of this clonotype. V gene TRBV11-2 combines with J gene TRBJ2-1; possible D gene TRBD1, 5 bases. Germline V lookup: CDR1 SGHAT, CDR2 FQNNGV. With 5 bases removed from V and 2 bases from J, the gap between germline ends came to 10 bases. The CDR3 loop spans 14 amino acids. The CDR3 nucleotides read TGTGCCAGCAGCCCAACAGGAGCCTACAATGAGCAGTTCTTC. It encodes CASSPTGAYNEQFF. The entire variable domain, with the rest obtained from reference TRBV11-2 and TRBJ2-1, is as follows: EAGVAQSPRYKIIEKRQSVAFWCNPISGHATLYWYQQILGQGPKLLIQFQNNGVVDDSQLPKDRFSAERLKGVDSTLKIQPAKLEDSAVYLCASSPTGAYNEQFFGPGTRLTVL.

The rearrangement joins TRBV29-1 to TRBJ1-1; perhaps TRBD1 as D (6 bases). Trimming removed 7 bases from V and 2 bases from J, with 17 bases in between. Looked up from germline, CDR1 is SQVTM and CDR2 is ANQGSEA. This CDR3 is built from 14 residues. The CDR3 DNA follows: TGCAGCGCTCAAATGGGGGGCAAAAACACTGAAGCTTTCTTT. Translating gives CSAQMGGKNTEAFF. The whole variable domain, remainder taken from reference TRBV29-1 and TRBJ1-1, is SAVISQKPSRDICQRGTSLTIQCQVDSQVTMMFWYRQQPGQSLTLIATANQGSEATYESGFVIDKFPISRPNLTFSTLTVSNMSPEDSSIYLCSAQMGGKNTEAFFGQGTRLTVV.